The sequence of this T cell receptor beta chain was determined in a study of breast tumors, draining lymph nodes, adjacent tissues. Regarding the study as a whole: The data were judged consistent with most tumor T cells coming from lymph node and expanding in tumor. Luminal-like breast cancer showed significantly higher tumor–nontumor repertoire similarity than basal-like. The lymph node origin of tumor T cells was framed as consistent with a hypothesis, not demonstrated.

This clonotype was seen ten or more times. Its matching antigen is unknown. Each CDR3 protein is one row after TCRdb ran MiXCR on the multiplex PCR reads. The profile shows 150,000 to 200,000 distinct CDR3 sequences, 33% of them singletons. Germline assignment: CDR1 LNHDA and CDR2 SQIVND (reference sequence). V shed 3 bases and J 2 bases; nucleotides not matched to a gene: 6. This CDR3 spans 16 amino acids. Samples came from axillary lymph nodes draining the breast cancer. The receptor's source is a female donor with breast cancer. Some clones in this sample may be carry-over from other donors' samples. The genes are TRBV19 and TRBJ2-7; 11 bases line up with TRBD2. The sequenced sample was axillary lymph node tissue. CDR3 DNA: TGTGCCAGTAGTATGGGACTAGCGGCGGCTCCCTACGAGCAGTACTTC. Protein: CASSMGLAAAPYEQYF.